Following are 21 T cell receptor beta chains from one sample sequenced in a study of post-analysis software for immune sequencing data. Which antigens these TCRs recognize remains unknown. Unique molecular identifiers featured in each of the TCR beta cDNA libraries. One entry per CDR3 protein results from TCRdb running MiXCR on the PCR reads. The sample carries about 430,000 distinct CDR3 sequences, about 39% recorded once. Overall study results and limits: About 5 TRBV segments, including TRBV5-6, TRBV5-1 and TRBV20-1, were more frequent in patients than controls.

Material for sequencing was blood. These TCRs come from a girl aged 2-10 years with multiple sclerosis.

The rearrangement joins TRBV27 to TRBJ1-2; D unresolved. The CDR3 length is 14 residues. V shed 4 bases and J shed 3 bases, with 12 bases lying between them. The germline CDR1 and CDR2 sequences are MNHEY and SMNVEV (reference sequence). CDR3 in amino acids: CASSSLPRYYGYTF. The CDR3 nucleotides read TGTGCCAGCAGTTCTCTCCCCCGTTACTATGGCTACACCTTC.

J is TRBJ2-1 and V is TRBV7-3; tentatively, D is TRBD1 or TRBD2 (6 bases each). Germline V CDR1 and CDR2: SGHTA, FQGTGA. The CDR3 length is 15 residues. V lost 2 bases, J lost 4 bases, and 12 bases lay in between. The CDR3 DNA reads TGTGCCAGCAGCTTAGGAGGGGGGCCGTACAATGAGCAGTTCTTC. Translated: CASSLGGGPYNEQFF.

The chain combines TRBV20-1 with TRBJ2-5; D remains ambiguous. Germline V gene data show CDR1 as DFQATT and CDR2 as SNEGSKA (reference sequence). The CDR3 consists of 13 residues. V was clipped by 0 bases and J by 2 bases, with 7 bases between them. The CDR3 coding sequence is TGCAGTGCTAGAGATAACTATCAAGAGACCCAGTACTTC. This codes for CSARDNYQETQYF.

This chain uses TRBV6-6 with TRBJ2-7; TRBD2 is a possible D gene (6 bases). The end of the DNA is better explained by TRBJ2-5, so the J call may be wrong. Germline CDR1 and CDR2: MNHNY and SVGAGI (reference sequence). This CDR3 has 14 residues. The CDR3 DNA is TGTGCCAGCAGTTCGGGACTGTCATCCCAGACCCAGTACTTC. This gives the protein CASSSGLSSQTQYF.

In DNA form, the CDR3 reads TGCAGTGCTAGAGCGGTGAGGGCCGTAGGGCAGCCCCAGCATTTT. Its translation: CSARAVRAVGQPQHF. The gene calls are TRBV20-1 and TRBJ1-5; D is unclear. The CDR3 is made up of 15 amino acids. Germline CDR1 DFQATT, CDR2 SNEGSKA (reference sequence). With 1 base removed from V and 7 bases from J, the gap between germline ends came to 17 bases.

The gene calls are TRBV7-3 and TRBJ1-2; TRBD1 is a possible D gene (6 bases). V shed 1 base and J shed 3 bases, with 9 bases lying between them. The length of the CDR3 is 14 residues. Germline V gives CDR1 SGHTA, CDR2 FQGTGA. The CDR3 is CASSLKPGDYGYTF. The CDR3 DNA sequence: TGTGCCAGCAGCTTAAAGCCAGGGGACTATGGCTACACCTTC.

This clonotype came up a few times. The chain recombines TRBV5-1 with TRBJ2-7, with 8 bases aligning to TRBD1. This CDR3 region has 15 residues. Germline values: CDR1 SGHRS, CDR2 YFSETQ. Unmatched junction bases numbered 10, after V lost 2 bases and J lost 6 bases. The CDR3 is CASSFSQGVLREQYF. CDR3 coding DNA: TGCGCCAGCAGCTTCTCACAGGGGGTGTTACGCGAGCAGTACTTC.

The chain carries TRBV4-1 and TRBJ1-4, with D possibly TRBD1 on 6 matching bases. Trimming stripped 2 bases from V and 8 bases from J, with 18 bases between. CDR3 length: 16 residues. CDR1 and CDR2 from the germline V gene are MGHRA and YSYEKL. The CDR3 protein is CASSQQGTTGLEKLFF. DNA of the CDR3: TGCGCCAGCAGCCAACAGGGGACGACCGGCCTAGAAAAACTGTTTTTT.

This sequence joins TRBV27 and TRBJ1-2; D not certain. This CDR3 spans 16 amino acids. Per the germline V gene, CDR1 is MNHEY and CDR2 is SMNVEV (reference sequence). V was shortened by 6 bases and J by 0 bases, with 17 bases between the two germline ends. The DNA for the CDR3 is TGTGCCAGCAGCCTGACGTACGATAAAGCTAACTATGGCTACACCTTC. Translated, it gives CASSLTYDKANYGYTF.

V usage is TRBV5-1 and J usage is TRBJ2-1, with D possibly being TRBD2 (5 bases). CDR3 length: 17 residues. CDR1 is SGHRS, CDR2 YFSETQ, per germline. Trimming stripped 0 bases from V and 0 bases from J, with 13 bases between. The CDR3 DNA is TGCGCCAGCAGCTTGGATGCTAGCCTCCCCTCCTACAATGAGCAGTTCTTC. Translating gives CASSLDASLPSYNEQFF. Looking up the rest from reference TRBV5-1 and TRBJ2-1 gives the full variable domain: KAGVTQTPRYLIKTRGQQVTLSCSPISGHRSVSWYQQTPGQGLQFLFEYFSETQRNKGNFPGRFSGRQFSNSRSEMNVSTLELGDSALYLCASSLDASLPSYNEQFFGPGTRLTVL.

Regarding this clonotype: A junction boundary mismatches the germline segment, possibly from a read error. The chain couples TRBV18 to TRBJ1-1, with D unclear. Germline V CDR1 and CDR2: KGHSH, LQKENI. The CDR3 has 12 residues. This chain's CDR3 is CASSPPRGETFF. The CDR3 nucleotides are TGTGCCAGCTCGCCACCGCGGGGAGAGACTTTCTTT.

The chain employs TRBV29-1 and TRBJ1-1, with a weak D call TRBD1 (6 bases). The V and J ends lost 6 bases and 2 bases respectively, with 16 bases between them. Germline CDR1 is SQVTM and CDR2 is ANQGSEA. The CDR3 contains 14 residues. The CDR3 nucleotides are TGCAGCGTCACAGGGTTGAGGGCCAACACTGAAGCTTTCTTT. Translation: CSVTGLRANTEAFF.

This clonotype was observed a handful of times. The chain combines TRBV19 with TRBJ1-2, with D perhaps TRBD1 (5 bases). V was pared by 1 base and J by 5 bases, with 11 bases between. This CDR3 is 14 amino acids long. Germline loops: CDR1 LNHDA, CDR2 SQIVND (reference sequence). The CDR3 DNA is TGTGCCAGTAGTATAGTCCCCGGGACGTATGGCTACACCTTC. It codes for CASSIVPGTYGYTF.

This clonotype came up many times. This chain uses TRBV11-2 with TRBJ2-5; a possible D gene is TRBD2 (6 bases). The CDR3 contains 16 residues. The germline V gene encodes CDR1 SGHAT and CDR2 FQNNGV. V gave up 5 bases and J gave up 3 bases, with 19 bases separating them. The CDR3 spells CASSPPSGLWKETQYF. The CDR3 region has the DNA TGTGCCAGCAGCCCGCCCTCGGGACTCTGGAAAGAGACCCAGTACTTC.

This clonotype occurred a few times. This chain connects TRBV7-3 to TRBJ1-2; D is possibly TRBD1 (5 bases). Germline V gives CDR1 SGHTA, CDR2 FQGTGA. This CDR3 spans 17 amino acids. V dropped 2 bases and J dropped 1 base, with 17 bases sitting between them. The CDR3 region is CASSLVGGDGINYGYTF. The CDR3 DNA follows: TGTGCCAGCAGCTTAGTCGGGGGGGACGGGATTAACTATGGCTACACCTTC.

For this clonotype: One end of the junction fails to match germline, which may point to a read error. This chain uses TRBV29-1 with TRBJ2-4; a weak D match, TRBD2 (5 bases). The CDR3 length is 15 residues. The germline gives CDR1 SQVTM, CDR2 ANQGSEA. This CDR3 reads CSVVGGRLAKNIQYF. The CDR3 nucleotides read TGCAGCGTTGTTGGTGGGCGGCTAGCCAAAAATATTCAGTACTTC. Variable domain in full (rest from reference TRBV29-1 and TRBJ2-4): SAVISQKPSRDICQRGTSLTIQCQVDSQVTMMFWYRQQPGQSLTLIATANQGSEATYESGFVIDKFPISRPNLTFSTLTVSNMSPEDSSIYLCSVVGGRLAKNIQYFGAGTRLSVL.

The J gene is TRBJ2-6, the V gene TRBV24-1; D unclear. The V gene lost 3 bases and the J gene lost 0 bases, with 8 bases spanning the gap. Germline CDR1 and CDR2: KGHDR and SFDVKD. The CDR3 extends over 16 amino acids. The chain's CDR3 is CATSDPAGSGANVLTF. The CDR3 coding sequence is TGTGCCACCAGTGATCCTGCTGGCTCTGGGGCCAACGTCCTGACTTTC.

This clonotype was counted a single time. The CDR3 DNA follows: TGTGCCAGCAGCTCGAGGGACAGACTCTACGAGCAGTACTTC. Residues: CASSSRDRLYEQYF. The gene calls are TRBV13 and TRBJ2-7, with 7 bases matching TRBD1. The CDR3 extends over 14 amino acids. CDR1 PRHDT and CDR2 FYEKMQ come from the germline V gene (reference sequence). V was clipped by 4 bases and J by 3 bases; unmatched bases: 6.

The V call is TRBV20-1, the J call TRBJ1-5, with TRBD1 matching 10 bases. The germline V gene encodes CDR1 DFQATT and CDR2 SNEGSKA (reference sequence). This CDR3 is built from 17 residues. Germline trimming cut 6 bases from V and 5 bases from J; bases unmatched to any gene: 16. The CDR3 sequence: CSAISGQGNGWDQPQHF. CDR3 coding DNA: TGCAGTGCCATCTCGGGACAGGGGAATGGGTGGGATCAGCCCCAGCATTTT.

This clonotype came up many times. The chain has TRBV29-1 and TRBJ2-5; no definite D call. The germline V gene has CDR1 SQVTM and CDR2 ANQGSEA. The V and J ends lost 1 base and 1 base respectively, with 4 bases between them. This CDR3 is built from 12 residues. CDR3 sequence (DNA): TGCAGCGTTGAAGGTTTCCAAGAGACCCAGTACTTC. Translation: CSVEGFQETQYF.

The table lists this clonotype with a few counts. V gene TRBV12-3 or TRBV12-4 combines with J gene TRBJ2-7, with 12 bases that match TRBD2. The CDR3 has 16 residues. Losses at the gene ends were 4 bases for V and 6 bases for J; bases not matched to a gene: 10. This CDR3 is CASSSLAGGPLFEQYF. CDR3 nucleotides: TGTGCCAGCAGTTCCCTAGCGGGAGGGCCTTTGTTCGAGCAGTACTTC.